This TCR beta chain derives from a study of T cells in Graves' hyperthyroidism and ophthalmopathy. The CDR3 regions of TCR beta were amplified from RNA transcripts. Carried out on the TCR CDR3, a first-round RT-PCR used the HTBI primer set. TCRdb processed the multiplex PCR reads anew with MiXCR; each CDR3 protein has one entry. This sample carries hundreds of thousands of distinct CDR3 sequences, about 14% of them seen once, and the ten largest clones take less than 15%. The germline gives CDR1 SGHNT, CDR2 YENEEA. The ends were cut back, 5 bases at V and 7 bases at J, with 8 bases in the middle. CDR3 length equals 11 residues. This clonotype was picked up many times.

The source of this sequence is a man aged 18 to 30 with Graves' ophthalmopathy. Sequenced material: blood. This chain uses TRBV11-3 with TRBJ1-1; tentatively, D is TRBD1 (5 bases). The CDR3 loop is CASSRDGEAFF. CDR3 DNA: TGTGCCAGCAGCCGGGACGGTGAAGCTTTCTTT.